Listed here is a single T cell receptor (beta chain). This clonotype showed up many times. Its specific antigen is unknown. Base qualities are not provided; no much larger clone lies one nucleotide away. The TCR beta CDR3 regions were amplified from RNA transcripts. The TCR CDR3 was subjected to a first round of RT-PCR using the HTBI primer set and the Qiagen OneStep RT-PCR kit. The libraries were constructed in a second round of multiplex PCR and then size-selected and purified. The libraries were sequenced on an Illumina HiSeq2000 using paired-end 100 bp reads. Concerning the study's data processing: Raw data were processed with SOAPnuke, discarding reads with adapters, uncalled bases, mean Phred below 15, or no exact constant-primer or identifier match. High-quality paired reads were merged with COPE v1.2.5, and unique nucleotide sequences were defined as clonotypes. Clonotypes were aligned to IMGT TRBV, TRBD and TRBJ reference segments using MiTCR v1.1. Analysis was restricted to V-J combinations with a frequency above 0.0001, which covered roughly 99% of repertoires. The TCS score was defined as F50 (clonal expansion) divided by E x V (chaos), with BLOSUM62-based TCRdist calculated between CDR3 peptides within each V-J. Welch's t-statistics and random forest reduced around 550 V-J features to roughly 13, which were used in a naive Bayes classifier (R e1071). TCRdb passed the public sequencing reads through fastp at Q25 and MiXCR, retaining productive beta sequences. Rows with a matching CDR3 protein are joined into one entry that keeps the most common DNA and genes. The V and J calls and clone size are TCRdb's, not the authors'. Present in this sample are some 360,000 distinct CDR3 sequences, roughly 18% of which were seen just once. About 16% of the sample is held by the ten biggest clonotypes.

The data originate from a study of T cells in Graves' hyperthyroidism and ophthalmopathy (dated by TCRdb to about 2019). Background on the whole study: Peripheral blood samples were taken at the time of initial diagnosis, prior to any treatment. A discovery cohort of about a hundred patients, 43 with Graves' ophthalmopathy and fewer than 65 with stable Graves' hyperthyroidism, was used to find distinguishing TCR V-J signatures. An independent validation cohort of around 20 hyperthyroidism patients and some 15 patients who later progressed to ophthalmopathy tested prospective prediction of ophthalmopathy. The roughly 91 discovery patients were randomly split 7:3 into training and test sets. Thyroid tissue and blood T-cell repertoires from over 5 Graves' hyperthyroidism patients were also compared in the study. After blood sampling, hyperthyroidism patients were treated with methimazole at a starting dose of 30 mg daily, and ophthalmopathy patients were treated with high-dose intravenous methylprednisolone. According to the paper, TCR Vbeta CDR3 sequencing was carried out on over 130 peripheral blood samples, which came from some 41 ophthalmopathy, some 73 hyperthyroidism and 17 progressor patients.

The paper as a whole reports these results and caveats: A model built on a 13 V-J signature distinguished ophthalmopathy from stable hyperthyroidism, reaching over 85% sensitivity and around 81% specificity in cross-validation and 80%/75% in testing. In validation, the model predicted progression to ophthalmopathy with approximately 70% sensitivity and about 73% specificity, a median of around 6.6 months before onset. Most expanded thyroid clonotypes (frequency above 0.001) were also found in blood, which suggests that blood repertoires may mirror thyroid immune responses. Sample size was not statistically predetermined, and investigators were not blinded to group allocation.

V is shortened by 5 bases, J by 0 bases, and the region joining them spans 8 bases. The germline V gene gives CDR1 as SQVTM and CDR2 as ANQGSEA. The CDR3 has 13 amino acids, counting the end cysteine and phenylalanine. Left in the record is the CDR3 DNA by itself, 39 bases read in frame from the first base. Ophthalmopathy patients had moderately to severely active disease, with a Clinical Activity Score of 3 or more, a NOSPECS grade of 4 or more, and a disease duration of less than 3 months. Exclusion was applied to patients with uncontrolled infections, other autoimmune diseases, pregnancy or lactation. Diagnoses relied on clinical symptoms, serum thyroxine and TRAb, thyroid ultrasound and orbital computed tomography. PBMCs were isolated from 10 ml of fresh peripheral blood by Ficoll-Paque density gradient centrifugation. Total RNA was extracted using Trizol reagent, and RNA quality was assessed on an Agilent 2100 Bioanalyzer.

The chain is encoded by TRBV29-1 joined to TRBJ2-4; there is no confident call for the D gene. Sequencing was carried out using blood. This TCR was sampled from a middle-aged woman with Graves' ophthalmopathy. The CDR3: CSVQPLAKNIQYF. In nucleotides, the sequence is TGCAGCGTTCAGCCACTAGCCAAAAACATTCAGTACTTC.